The 32 T cell receptor beta chains reported below all come from one sample, sequenced in a study of metastatic and nonmetastatic thyroid tumors. TCRdb re-analyzed the PCR reads through MiXCR. Here the sample spans tens of thousands of clones, roughly an eighth being singletons. No treatment had been given to any patient before thyroid surgery. The sequenced sample was tumor tissue. The receptors were gathered from a female donor with papillary thyroid cancer or a benign thyroid nodule (not recorded which). Some clones in this sample may be carry-over from other donors' samples.

This clone was seen many times. The chain employs TRBV6-6 and TRBJ2-5, with D possibly matching TRBD2 (5 bases). The ends were cut back, 1 base at V and 4 bases at J, with 7 bases in the middle. The germline V gene has CDR1 MNHNY and CDR2 SVGAGI (reference sequence). This CDR3 is 13 amino acids long. The CDR3 sequence is CASSYWRAETQYF. The CDR3, as DNA: TGTGCCAGCAGTTACTGGCGGGCAGAGACCCAGTACTTC.

This clone was seen only once. The chain has TRBV14 and TRBJ1-3, with no clear D. Germline lookup yields CDR1 SGHDN and CDR2 FVKESK. V lost 1 base and J 0 bases, leaving 7 bases between the germline ends. There are 15 residues in the CDR3. The CDR3 nucleotides read TGTGCCAGCAGCCAAGGACGGGTCTCTGGAAACACCATATATTTT. This encodes CASSQGRVSGNTIYF.

The chain uses TRBV27 and TRBJ1-2; D remains unclear. V was cut by 2 bases and J by 8 bases, with 12 bases left in between. The germline V gene has CDR1 MNHEY and CDR2 SMNVEV (reference sequence). The CDR3 totals 13 residues. This chain's CDR3 is CASSLTAARGYTF. CDR3 bases: TGTGCCAGCAGTTTAACCGCCGCGAGGGGCTACACCTTC.

This clone was detected a few times. The conserved phenylalanine or tryptophan normally closing the CDR3 is absent here, so this likely arose from a read error. The gene calls are TRBV24-1 and TRBJ2-2; D perhaps matches TRBD1 (5 bases). The CDR3 sequence is 16 residues long. CDR1 is KGHDR, CDR2 SFDVKD, per germline. The CDR3 region is CAASDFDSERTGELFL. For the CDR3, the DNA is TGTGCCGCCAGTGATTTCGACAGCGAGAGGACCGGGGAGCTGTTTCTT.

Comments on this clone: With a much larger clone just one base away, this may be a read error. V usage is TRBV5-1 and J usage is TRBJ1-2; D is undetermined. The germline CDR1 and CDR2 sequences are SGHRS and YFSETQ. This CDR3 contains 13 residues. V lost 2 bases and J 6 bases, leaving 11 bases between the germline ends. The CDR3 region is CASSFTLTDGYTF. CDR3 nucleotides: TGCGCCAGCAGCTTTACTCTGACGGATGGCTACACCTTC.

This clone was recorded many times. The chain has TRBV27 and TRBJ1-1; unclear D gene. The germline CDR1 and CDR2 sequences are MNHEY and SMNVEV (reference sequence). The CDR3 has 12 amino acids. The V end lost 5 bases, the J end lost 5 bases, and 9 bases lay between the germline ends. The CDR3 DNA is TGTGCCAGCAGTCCGGGTGGAACTGAAGCTTTCTTT. Translated: CASSPGGTEAFF.

This clone has a count of ten or more. V usage is TRBV4-2 and J usage is TRBJ2-7; D ambiguous. The CDR3 spans 17 residues. CDR1 LGHNA and CDR2 YNFKEQ come from the germline V gene. Deletions cut 1 base from V and 0 bases from J, with 16 bases between. CDR3 sequence: CASSQGQPVGNSYEQYF. The CDR3 DNA is TGTGCCAGCAGCCAAGGTCAGCCCGTTGGGAACTCCTACGAGCAGTACTTC.

This clone was observed a few times. This chain connects TRBV27 to TRBJ2-5; 7 bases map to TRBD2. V trimming: 5 bases; J trimming: 5 bases; junction bases outside the gene matches: 11. This CDR3 has 15 amino acids. Germline CDR1 reads MNHEY; CDR2 reads SMNVEV (reference sequence). The CDR3 loop reads CASSPPGLQWETQYF. For the CDR3, the DNA is TGTGCCAGCAGTCCCCCGGGACTACAATGGGAGACCCAGTACTTC.

The CDR3 reads CSGEGTVKQYF. The CDR3 coding sequence is TGCAGTGGCGAGGGCACGGTCAAGCAGTACTTC. V is TRBV20-1 and J is TRBJ2-7, with D possibly matching TRBD2 (5 bases). CDR3 size: 11 residues. Trimming took 7 bases from V and 8 from J, leaving 15 bases between them. The germline CDR1 and CDR2 sequences are DFQATT and SNEGSKA (reference sequence).

This clone was counted at least ten times. The V gene is TRBV5-4, the J gene TRBJ2-7, with TRBD1 matching 7 bases. This CDR3 region has 13 residues. Losses at the gene ends were 4 bases for V and 6 bases for J; bases not matched to a gene: 7. Germline V lookup: CDR1 SGHNT, CDR2 YYREEE (reference sequence). The chain's CDR3 is CASSALPGGEQYF. The CDR3 bases are TGTGCCAGCAGCGCCCTCCCAGGGGGCGAGCAGTACTTC.

Sample share makes this clone medium-sized (0.01 to 0.1%). The J gene is TRBJ2-7, the V gene TRBV20-1; D is tentatively TRBD1 or TRBD2 (5 bases each). The CDR3 has 13 amino acids. The V gene's germline CDR1 is DFQATT and CDR2 SNEGSKA (reference sequence). V was pared by 6 bases and J by 0 bases, with 12 bases between. The chain's CDR3 is CSAGTASSYEQYF. CDR3 bases: TGCAGTGCCGGGACGGCTAGCTCCTACGAGCAGTACTTC.

This clone was recorded at least ten times. This chain connects TRBV28 to TRBJ1-1; 9 positions agree with TRBD1. Germline values: CDR1 MDHEN, CDR2 SYDVKM. Trimming took 4 bases from V and 8 from J; bases not matched to a gene: 8. The CDR3 is 14 amino acids. The CDR3 loop is CASSSRTGVTEAFF. CDR3 coding DNA: TGTGCCAGCAGTTCCCGGACAGGGGTAACCGAAGCTTTCTTT.

This rearrangement joins TRBV7-3 to TRBJ2-7; maybe TRBD2 (7 bases). Germline V CDR1 and CDR2: SGHTA, FQGTGA. Trimming removed 4 bases at V and 8 bases at J, with 18 bases between. The CDR3 runs to 14 residues. This CDR3 is CASSSGRGREKQYF. In DNA form, the CDR3 reads TGTGCCAGCAGCTCCGGGCGGGGGCGAGAAAAGCAGTACTTC.

This clone was counted ten times or more. This chain joins TRBV18 and TRBJ2-6, with D perhaps given as TRBD1 or TRBD2 (6 bases each). From germline, CDR1 is KGHSH and CDR2 LQKENI. The CDR3 covers 17 residues. V was pared by 4 bases and J by 2 bases, with 15 bases between. CDR3: CASSLWTGAPGANVLTF. CDR3 DNA sequence: TGTGCCAGCTCACTCTGGACGGGGGCCCCTGGGGCCAACGTCCTGACTTTC.

Of note for this clone: This may stem from a read error, because a much larger clone lies one nucleotide away. CDR3 nucleotides: TGTGCCAGCAGCCAAATAAGAGGGTTCTATGGCTACACCTTC. This translates into CASSQIRGFYGYTF. The chain is built from TRBV14 and TRBJ1-2; D is uncertain. CDR1 SGHDN and CDR2 FVKESK come from the germline V gene. This CDR3 is built from 14 residues. V shed 2 bases and J shed 4 bases, with 11 bases lying between them. The full variable domain, rest sourced from reference TRBV14 and TRBJ1-2, is EAGVTQFPSHSVIEKGQTVTLRCDPISGHDNLYWYRRVMGKEIKFLLHFVKESKQDESGMPNNRFLAERTGGTYSTLKVQPAELEDSGVYFCASSQIRGFYGYTFGSGTRLTVV.

A word on this clone: A junction boundary mismatches the germline segment, possibly from a read error. The rearrangement uses TRBV5-1 and TRBJ2-1; the D is unclear. Germline CDR1 reads SGHRS; CDR2 reads YFSETQ. This CDR3 comprises 15 residues. The chain's CDR3 is CDSNLESFTYNEQFF. The CDR3 coding sequence is TGCGACAGCAACTTGGAATCGTTTACCTACAATGAGCAGTTCTTC.

This clone was counted a few times. This may stem from a read error, because a much larger clone lies one nucleotide away. CDR3 in DNA: TGTGCCACCAGTGATATGCAAGGGACGGAGGGCACAGATACGCAGTATTTT. Residues: CATSDMQGTEGTDTQYF. The rearrangement joins TRBV24-1 to TRBJ2-3; D possibly matches TRBD1 or TRBD2 (5 bases each). The CDR3 has 17 residues. Germline V gene sequence: CDR1 KGHDR, CDR2 SFDVKD. The V end was cut by 3 bases, the J end by 1 base, with 16 bases between.

This clone was seen repeatedly, ten times or more. The J gene is TRBJ1-2, the V gene TRBV2; TRBD1 matches at 8 bases. The CDR3 is 14 amino acids. The germline V gene encodes CDR1 SNHLY and CDR2 FYNNEI. V was clipped by 3 bases and J by 4 bases; unmatched bases: 4. CDR3 nucleotide sequence: TGTGCCAGCAGTGACGGGCAGGGGGCCTATGGCTACACCTTC. Its translation: CASSDGQGAYGYTF.

This clone was counted at least ten times. The rearrangement uses TRBV2 and TRBJ2-7, with a tentative D call TRBD1 (6 bases). Germline CDR1 and CDR2: SNHLY and FYNNEI. This CDR3 spans 13 amino acids. Trimming cost V 2 bases and J 4 bases, with 9 bases left between them. The CDR3, as DNA: TGTGCCAGCAGTGAAAACAGGGCTTACGAGCAGTACTTC. Translation gives CASSENRAYEQYF.

This clone was picked up many times. The chain has TRBV19 and TRBJ1-1; no clear D gene. This CDR3 comprises 13 residues. Germline-derived CDR1 and CDR2 are LNHDA and SQIVND (reference sequence). Between the trimmed V and J ends, which lost 7 bases and 5 bases, there was a span of 14 bases. CDR3 sequence: CASTPERETEAFF. The CDR3 DNA reads TGTGCCAGTACCCCGGAACGGGAGACTGAAGCTTTCTTT.

There are many counts of this clone. The chain employs TRBV11-3 and TRBJ2-7, with 9 bases that match TRBD1. CDR1 and CDR2 from the germline V gene are SGHNT and YENEEA. With 2 bases clipped from V and 1 base from J, the junction kept 3 bases outside the gene matches. CDR3 length: 15 residues. CDR3 sequence: CASSLPGTGSYEQYF. For the CDR3, the DNA is TGTGCCAGCAGCTTACCCGGGACAGGGTCCTACGAGCAGTACTTC. The entire variable domain, with the rest obtained from reference TRBV11-3 and TRBJ2-7, is as follows: EAGVVQSPRYKIIEKKQPVAFWCNPISGHNTLYWYLQNLGQGPELLIRYENEEAVDDSQLPKDRFSAERLKGVDSTLKIQPAELGDSAVYLCASSLPGTGSYEQYFGPGTRLTVT.

This clone was recorded at least ten times. The chain links TRBV4-1 to TRBJ2-7; tentatively, D is TRBD1 (5 bases). Trimming stripped 0 bases from V and 4 bases from J, with 16 bases between. This CDR3 comprises 16 residues. Germline V gene sequence: CDR1 MGHRA, CDR2 YSYEKL. The CDR3 spells CASSQDRLPDTYEQYF. The CDR3, as DNA: TGCGCCAGCAGCCAAGACCGCCTCCCGGACACTTACGAGCAGTACTTC.

This clone was seen ten or more times. The sample carries other DNA sequences with the same CDR3. V and J are TRBV10-3 and TRBJ2-1; D possibly corresponds to TRBD1 (5 bases). The CDR3 covers 15 residues. Looked up from germline, CDR1 is ENHRY and CDR2 is SYGVKD. V lost 0 bases and J lost 9, with 15 bases in between. The chain's CDR3 is CAISESVGAVGEQFF. CDR3 nucleotide sequence: TGTGCCATCAGTGAGTCGGTAGGGGCGGTGGGTGAGCAGTTCTTC.

There are many counts of this clone. The DNA of the CDR3 is TGCAGTGCCATGAAGCGGGAGATAACAGATACGCAGTATTTT. It codes for CSAMKREITDTQYF. V and J are TRBV20-1 and TRBJ2-3; 8 bases are shared with TRBD2. V shed 6 bases and J 3 bases; nucleotides not matched to a gene: 8. The CDR3 extends over 14 amino acids. Germline values: CDR1 DFQATT, CDR2 SNEGSKA (reference sequence).

This clone was detected ten times or more. The chain has TRBV7-2 and TRBJ2-2; 7 nucleotides agree with TRBD1. The CDR3 is 14 residues long. Germline V gene data show CDR1 as SGHTA and CDR2 as FQGNSA. V shed 4 bases, J shed 3 bases, and the junction held 2 bases outside the gene matches. The CDR3 region has the DNA TGTGCCAGCAGCTCCCAGGGGGACACCGGGGAGCTGTTTTTT. Residues: CASSSQGDTGELFF.

At least ten counts were recorded for this clone. The rearrangement links TRBV6-6 to TRBJ1-5, with D maybe TRBD1 (6 bases). Germline lookup yields CDR1 MNHNY and CDR2 SVGAGI (reference sequence). V was pared by 2 bases and J by 6 bases, with 17 bases between. CDR3 length equals 16 residues. This chain's CDR3 is CASSYPQSGVGQPQHF. CDR3 nucleotides: TGTGCCAGCAGTTACCCGCAGTCAGGGGTCGGTCAGCCCCAGCATTTT.

This clone came up a few times. A much more abundant neighbour one base away suggests this may be a read error. V and J are TRBV28 and TRBJ2-7; no clear D. Germline V gives CDR1 MDHEN, CDR2 SYDVKM. V dropped 3 bases and J dropped 0 bases, with 9 bases sitting between them. The CDR3 is 14 residues long. The CDR3 region is CASSFHVTSYEQYF. CDR3 in DNA: TGTGCCAGCAGTTTTCACGTGACCTCCTACGAGCAGTACTTC.

This clone has at least ten counts. The chain is built from TRBV2 and TRBJ1-4, with D perhaps matching TRBD1 (6 bases). This CDR3 is built from 15 residues. Trimming took off 5 bases at V and 1 base at J, with 11 bases between the two ends. CDR1 is SNHLY and CDR2 is FYNNEI in the germline V gene. The CDR3 loop is CASSQLQGTNEKLFF. CDR3 DNA sequence: TGTGCCAGCAGTCAACTACAGGGAACTAATGAAAAACTGTTTTTT.

This clone appeared many times. The chain recombines TRBV6-1 with TRBJ2-7, with 7 bases lining up with TRBD2. V lost 8 bases, J lost 6 bases, and 13 bases stayed unmatched. Per the germline V gene, CDR1 is MNHNS and CDR2 is SASEGT. The CDR3 has 14 residues. The CDR3 loop is CASGPGGAPREQYF. The CDR3 DNA sequence: TGTGCCAGCGGGCCGGGGGGAGCGCCACGCGAGCAGTACTTC.

This clone showed up many times. The chain combines TRBV29-1 with TRBJ2-1; D might be TRBD1 (5 bases). Germline V CDR1 and CDR2: SQVTM, ANQGSEA. This CDR3 region has 12 residues. V was pared by 5 bases and J by 6 bases, with 11 bases between. The CDR3 DNA sequence: TGCAGCGTTCTCAGGGTAGGCAATGAGCAGTTCTTC. It translates to CSVLRVGNEQFF.

This clone was recorded a few times. The chain recombines TRBV6-1 with TRBJ2-1; 9 bases map to TRBD2. CDR1 and CDR2 from the germline V gene are MNHNS and SASEGT. CDR3 length equals 15 residues. V dropped 5 bases and J dropped 1; count of bases not matched to a gene: 3. The CDR3 loop reads CASSTTSGSYNEQFF. CDR3 coding DNA: TGTGCCAGCAGTACGACTAGCGGATCCTACAATGAGCAGTTCTTC.

Turning to this clone: This may come from a read error, since a much larger clone is one base off. The J gene is TRBJ2-1, the V gene TRBV27, with a possible D match to TRBD2 (6 bases). The CDR3 is 15 amino acids. The germline gives CDR1 MNHEY, CDR2 SMNVEV (reference sequence). The germline V and J ends were trimmed by 6 bases and 6 bases, with 18 bases remaining between them. Written as DNA, the CDR3 is TGTGCCAGCAGGTCCTGGGGCGGGATGGGCAATGAGCAGTTCTTC. Amino acid sequence: CASRSWGGMGNEQFF.